This T cell receptor beta chain originates from a study of blood T cell repertoires in COVID-19. As for the study in general: Donors in the United States, Italy and Spain gave samples during acute or convalescent COVID-19.

There are 16 residues in the CDR3. Germline-derived CDR1 and CDR2 are SGHNT and YYREEE (reference sequence). Trimming cost V 3 bases and J 4 bases; bases outside gene matches: 6. Original handling: How many nucleated cells were present was estimated from reference gene primer amplification. Here immunoSEQ multiplex PCR was the method, and the copy in TCRdb shows in-frame clones only, minus some. V, J and clone size reflect that table, while D and trimming were determined from the DNA. The sample carries about 260,000 clones, around nine tenths recorded once. This clone was seen once. The chain uses TRBV5-4 and TRBJ2-2; 10 nucleotides agree with TRBD1. The sequencing input was peripheral blood. This TCR came from a man aged 35 to 55 who had recovered from COVID-19. The CDR3 DNA follows: TGTGCCAGCAGCTCACCGGGACAGGGGATCACCGGGGAGCTGTTTTTT. Translation: CASSSPGQGITGELFF.